The T cell receptor beta chain described here comes from a study of blood T cell repertoires in COVID-19. At the level of the study: The origin of the acute and convalescent COVID-19 samples was the United States, Italy and Spain. T cells, B-cell-depleted T cells, or PBMCs provided the cDNA or gDNA that served as material.

Authors' data handling: For nucleated cells, counts were estimated from reference gene primer amplification. Measured with immunoSEQ multiplex PCR; TCRdb has only the in-frame clones, and not every one. The V and J calls and clone size are taken from that table; D and trimming were inferred from the DNA. The data contain around 160,000 clones, around 84% of them singletons. The CDR3 has 15 amino acids. Trimming removed 3 bases from V and 9 bases from J; junction bases left unmatched: 6. Germline lookup yields CDR1 SQVTM and CDR2 ANQGSEA. The specimen sequenced was peripheral blood. This receptor was taken from a human donor in a cohort sampled during active COVID-19. The V call is TRBV29-1, the J call TRBJ2-1, with TRBD2 matching over 15 bases. The CDR3 spells CSVETGTSGGPEQFF. The CDR3 coding sequence is TGCAGCGTTGAGACCGGGACTAGCGGGGGGCCTGAGCAGTTCTTC.